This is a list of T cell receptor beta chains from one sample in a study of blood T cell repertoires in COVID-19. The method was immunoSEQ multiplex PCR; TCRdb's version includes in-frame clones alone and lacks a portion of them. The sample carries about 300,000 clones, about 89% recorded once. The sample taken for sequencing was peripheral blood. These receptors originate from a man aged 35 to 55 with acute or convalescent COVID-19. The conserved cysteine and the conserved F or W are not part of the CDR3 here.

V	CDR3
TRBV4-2	ASSQDRGRSYGYT
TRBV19	ASSPGQGVPSLTEKLF
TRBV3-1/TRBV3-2	ASSPNRGDSPLH
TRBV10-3	AIRAQDGKRGITGDNTYEQY
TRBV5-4	ASSPGGRGSYEQY
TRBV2	ASRASGTVGSPLH
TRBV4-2	ASSQDSNRAEAYEQY
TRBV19	ASSPGGAGAF
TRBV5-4	ASSLVGSMNTEAF
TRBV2	ASSSPLSQGISNQPQH
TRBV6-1	ASSEEDRLYT
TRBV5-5	ASSLGGIPGELF
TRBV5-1	ASSLGQGFTYGYT
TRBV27	ASSLSPGGYYGYT
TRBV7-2	ASSLGPGTGELF
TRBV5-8	ASRPQGAGEQY
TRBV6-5	ASRIQGLLHEQY
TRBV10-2	ASRTGTYEQY
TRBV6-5	ASSLDRVQPQH
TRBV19	ASNTGPTSGQPQH
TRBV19	ASSNLGTAYYEQY
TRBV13	ASSLPQPNTEAF
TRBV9	ASSVGWRTGNRYNEQF